The rows below give T cell receptor beta chains drawn from one sample of a study of T cell responses to AZD1222 COVID-19 vaccine. TCRdb's table, derived via immunoSEQ multiplex PCR, lists solely in-frame clones and lacks some. The sample has approximately 92,000 clones, more than 75% seen once. Sequenced material: peripheral blood, taken on day 0 of AZD1222 vaccination. The receptors derive from an adult in good health. CDR3s include the opening cysteine and the closing phenylalanine or tryptophan. D genes are given only for firm matches. The size field is filled for only some rows; it gives once, few, many or a size class.

TRBV9	TRBD2	TRBJ2-3	NA	TGTGCCAGCAGCGCTGGGACTAGCTTTGGCACAGATACGCAGTATTTT	CASSAGTSFGTDTQYF
TRBV5-1	TRBD2	TRBJ2-7	NA	TGCGCCAGCAGCTCGGGTTTAACTAGCGCGTCCTACTACGAGCAGTACTTC	CASSSGLTSASYYEQYF
TRBV11-1	NA	TRBJ2-5	few	TGTGCCAGCAGCTTCACAGGGCAAGAGACCCAGTACTTC	CASSFTGQETQYF
TRBV11-2	NA	TRBJ1-2	NA	TGTGCCAGCAGCGAGGGAGGACAACTACAAGGCTACACCTTC	CASSEGGQLQGYTF
TRBV4-2	NA	TRBJ1-5	few	TGTGCCAGCAGCCGGGACTATAGCAATCAGCCCCAGCATTTT	CASSRDYSNQPQHF
TRBV3-1/TRBV3-2	TRBD2	TRBJ2-3	NA	TGTGCCAGCAGCCAGTTGCGGGGGGGCTCAGATACGCAGTATTTT	CASSQLRGGSDTQYF
TRBV19	TRBD1	TRBJ2-7	NA	TGTGCCAGTAGTAGTCCGGGCAGGGGGCAAGACGAGCAGTACTTC	CASSSPGRGQDEQYF
TRBV15	NA	TRBJ1-5	NA	TGTGCCACCAGCAGAGATCTAACCCCGACTCAGCCCCAGCATTTT	CATSRDLTPTQPQHF
TRBV6-5	NA	TRBJ1-6	NA	TGTGCCAGCAGTTACCGAAGCTCCTATAATTCACCCCTCCACTTT	CASSYRSSYNSPLHF
TRBV19	NA	TRBJ1-1	NA	TGTGCCAGTAGTATAGCGACAGGTGTTTGGACTGAAGCTTTCTTT	CASSIATGVWTEAFF
TRBV19	NA	TRBJ1-2	NA	TGTGCCAGTAGTATAGATCTATTGGGGAGAAACTATGGCTACACCTTC	CASSIDLLGRNYGYTF
TRBV3-1/TRBV3-2	NA	TRBJ1-1	NA	TGTGCCACCAGGCGCGGGGAAGGGACTGAAGCTTTCTTT	CATRRGEGTEAFF
TRBV9	NA	TRBJ2-2	NA	TGTGCCAGCAGCGGACAACAGGCGGGCGGGGAGCTGTTTTTT	CASSGQQAGGELFF
TRBV7-9	NA	TRBJ1-2	NA	TGTTCCGAAACGGGGCCGACAGCTCCCTTGGGCTACACCTTC	CSETGPTAPLGYTF